This entry lists 4 T cell receptor beta chains sequenced from one sample in a study of blood T cells in healthy people across ages. A second PCR, run for roughly 7 to 11 cycles, used a sample-barcoded 5' primer plus a J-beta primer mix. TCRdb independently ran MiXCR on the 5' RACE reads; one entry per CDR3 protein. This repertoire shows hundreds of thousands of distinct CDR3 sequences, 45% to 65% found once; its top ten account for over 30%. The sequenced sample was blood. The receptors come from a man between 60 and 75 years old in good health.

V gene TRBV3-1 combines with J gene TRBJ2-3; 9 bases match TRBD1. The CDR3 consists of 16 residues. Per germline, CDR1 LGHDT and CDR2 YNNKEL (reference sequence). Trimming cost V 2 bases and J 5 bases; bases outside gene matches: 8. The DNA of the CDR3 is TGTGCCAGCAGCCAACCACAGGGGGCCCCGGGAGATACGCAGTATTTT. Protein sequence: CASSQPQGAPGDTQYF.

The J gene is TRBJ2-1, the V gene TRBV5-1; 8 nucleotides agree with TRBD1. CDR1 is SGHRS and CDR2 is YFSETQ in the germline V gene. The CDR3 has 17 residues. V was pared by 1 base and J by 8 bases, with 14 bases of the junction left unmatched. CDR3 region: CASSLWDPTGAFDEQFF. The CDR3 nucleotides are TGCGCCAGCAGCTTGTGGGACCCGACAGGGGCCTTTGATGAGCAGTTCTTC.

The chain links TRBV7-9 to TRBJ2-1, with D hard to call. V lost 0 bases and J lost 9, with 9 bases in between. The CDR3 sequence is 13 residues long. The V gene's germline CDR1 is SEHNR and CDR2 FQNEAQ (reference sequence). As DNA, the CDR3 is TGTGCCAGCAGCTTAGCGGCTAAGGTTGAGCAGTTCTTC. Its protein is CASSLAAKVEQFF.

The genes are TRBV20-1 and TRBJ1-1; TRBD1 matches 7 bases. With 1 base clipped from V and 5 bases from J, the junction kept 7 bases outside the gene matches. Germline V gene sequence: CDR1 DFQATT, CDR2 SNEGSKA (reference sequence). This CDR3 is built from 14 residues. In nucleotides, the CDR3 is TGCAGTGCTAGAGCAGACAGGGTTGGGACTGAAGCTTTCTTT. This sequence encodes CSARADRVGTEAFF.